This paragraph covers one T cell receptor beta chain sequence. Per germline, CDR1 LNHDA and CDR2 SQIVND (reference sequence). Trimming shortened V by 4 bases and J by 4 bases, and 20 bases separated the two germline ends. CDR3 size: 17 residues. Sequencing used immunoSEQ multiplex PCR; TCRdb keeps in-frame clones, though not all of them. Counted here are around 87,000 clones, over 70% occurring once; the ten biggest clones make up 9.8%. The data were obtained in a study of blood T cell repertoires in COVID-19. The overall study: Italy, Spain and the United States were the sources of the convalescent and acute COVID-19 samples.

The clonotype originates from an elderly woman with acute or convalescent COVID-19. V usage is TRBV19 and J usage is TRBJ1-5, with a tentative D call TRBD1 (5 bases). Sequencing used peripheral blood. The CDR3 spells CASSNGQEKALNQPQHF. The CDR3 nucleotides read TGTGCCAGTAGTAATGGACAAGAGAAAGCTCTTAATCAGCCCCAGCATTTT.